Listed below are T cell receptor beta chains from one sample, sequenced in a study of shared clonotypes between healthy human individuals. Sequencing was performed with immunoSEQ multiplex PCR; in TCRdb, only in-frame clones are kept and a portion is missing. The sample has around 1,100,000 clones; roughly 77% are singletons. Sequencing was carried out using memory CD4+ T cells from PBMCs. The source is a man younger than 30 in good health. Some clones in this sample may be carry-over from other donors' samples. Each CDR3 is given with its conserved first and last residue. A D gene is named only where the DNA matches it firmly. Clone size, where shown, is once, few, many, or a class for clones that have expanded.

clone size: .; J gene: TRBJ1-5; V gene: TRBV28; D gene: .; CDR3 protein: CASSLLDQPQHF; CDR3 DNA: TGTGCCAGCAGTTTGTTGGATCAGCCCCAGCATTTT
clone size: .; J gene: TRBJ2-6; V gene: TRBV5-1; D gene: .; CDR3 protein: CASSVNLAGANVLTF; CDR3 DNA: TGCGCCAGCAGCGTCAACTTAGCCGGGGCCAACGTCCTGACTTTC
clone size: .; J gene: TRBJ1-6; V gene: TRBV6-5; D gene: .; CDR3 protein: CASTSGRVGSPLHF; CDR3 DNA: TGTGCCAGCACCTCGGGCAGGGTGGGTTCACCCCTCCACTTT
clone size: .; J gene: TRBJ1-2; V gene: TRBV7-9; D gene: .; CDR3 protein: CASSLVERSDTF; CDR3 DNA: TGTGCCAGCAGCTTAGTAGAGAGAAGCGACACCTTC
clone size: few; J gene: TRBJ2-3; V gene: TRBV6-5; D gene: .; CDR3 protein: CASSYSGTSTDTQYF; CDR3 DNA: TGTGCCAGCAGTTACTCGGGAACTAGCACAGATACGCAGTATTTT
clone size: .; J gene: TRBJ1-1; V gene: TRBV7-2; D gene: .; CDR3 protein: CASKSQMNTEAFF; CDR3 DNA: TGTGCCAGCAAATCCCAGATGAACACTGAAGCTTTCTTT
clone size: .; J gene: TRBJ2-7; V gene: TRBV19; D gene: TRBD2; CDR3 protein: CASSISGRFYEQYF; CDR3 DNA: TGTGCCAGTAGTATTTCCGGGAGGTTCTACGAGCAGTACTTC
clone size: .; J gene: TRBJ2-7; V gene: TRBV30; D gene: .; CDR3 protein: CAWSPTYEQYF; CDR3 DNA: TGTGCCTGGAGTCCGACTTACGAGCAGTACTTC
clone size: .; J gene: TRBJ2-7; V gene: TRBV28; D gene: .; CDR3 protein: CASRVARDRYEQYF; CDR3 DNA: TGTGCCAGCAGGGTGGCCAGGGACCGCTACGAGCAGTACTTC
clone size: .; J gene: TRBJ2-7; V gene: TRBV5-1; D gene: .; CDR3 protein: CASSFGQGSSYEQYF; CDR3 DNA: TGCGCCAGCAGCTTTGGGCAGGGATCATCCTACGAGCAGTACTTC
clone size: .; J gene: TRBJ2-2; V gene: TRBV18; D gene: .; CDR3 protein: CASSGAGNTGELFF; CDR3 DNA: TGTGCCAGCTCGGGAGCAGGAAACACCGGGGAGCTGTTTTTT
clone size: .; J gene: TRBJ2-7; V gene: TRBV5-1; D gene: TRBD1; CDR3 protein: CASSLLLGQGYEQYF; CDR3 DNA: TGCGCCAGCAGCTTATTGTTAGGACAGGGATACGAGCAGTACTTC
clone size: .; J gene: TRBJ1-2; V gene: TRBV27; D gene: .; CDR3 protein: CASSPTGTGYTF; CDR3 DNA: TGTGCCAGCAGTCCCACAGGTACTGGCTACACCTTC
clone size: few; J gene: TRBJ2-6; V gene: TRBV6-5; D gene: .; CDR3 protein: CASRHRAAGANVLTF; CDR3 DNA: TGTGCCAGCAGACACAGGGCCGCCGGGGCCAACGTCCTGACTTTC
clone size: once; J gene: TRBJ1-3; V gene: TRBV5-1; D gene: .; CDR3 protein: CASSIQGGGNTIYF; CDR3 DNA: TGCGCCAGCAGCATACAGGGAGGCGGAAACACCATATATTTT
clone size: .; J gene: TRBJ2-7; V gene: TRBV28; D gene: .; CDR3 protein: CASSLRTHLLSEQYF; CDR3 DNA: TGTGCCAGCAGTCTCCGGACACATCTGTTGAGCGAGCAGTACTTC
clone size: .; J gene: TRBJ2-7; V gene: TRBV11-3; D gene: TRBD1; CDR3 protein: CASSLADRDSYEQYF; CDR3 DNA: TGTGCCAGCAGCTTAGCGGACAGGGACTCCTACGAGCAGTACTTC
clone size: .; J gene: TRBJ2-5; V gene: TRBV27; D gene: .; CDR3 protein: CASSDSAYPFAQYF; CDR3 DNA: TGTGCCAGCAGTGACAGCGCCTACCCCTTCGCCCAGTACTTC
clone size: .; J gene: TRBJ2-1; V gene: TRBV5-1; D gene: TRBD2; CDR3 protein: CASSLVPGLAGNEQFF; CDR3 DNA: TGCGCCAGCAGCTTGGTTCCGGGACTAGCGGGGAATGAGCAGTTCTTC
clone size: .; J gene: TRBJ2-2; V gene: TRBV7-8; D gene: .; CDR3 protein: CASSSRDGSTGELFF; CDR3 DNA: TGTGCCAGCAGCTCCCGGGACGGCTCTACCGGGGAGCTGTTTTTT
clone size: .; J gene: TRBJ2-7; V gene: TRBV21-1; D gene: .; CDR3 protein: CASSKDRDRGKEQYF; CDR3 DNA: TGTGCCAGCAGCAAAGATCGGGACAGGGGTAAGGAGCAGTACTTC
clone size: .; J gene: TRBJ1-6; V gene: TRBV18; D gene: .; CDR3 protein: CASSPSGTINSPLHF; CDR3 DNA: TGTGCCAGCTCACCATCCGGGACCATTAATTCACCCCTCCACTTT
clone size: few; J gene: TRBJ2-5; V gene: TRBV7-2; D gene: .; CDR3 protein: CASSLLETQYF; CDR3 DNA: TGTGCCAGCAGCTTATTAGAGACCCAGTACTTC
clone size: .; J gene: TRBJ2-2; V gene: TRBV11-2; D gene: .; CDR3 protein: CASSPRDREITGELFF; CDR3 DNA: TGTGCCAGCAGCCCCCGGGATAGGGAGATTACCGGGGAGCTGTTTTTT